This passage covers 5 T cell receptor beta chains from one sample sequenced in a study of Graves' ophthalmopathy and Graves' hyperthyroidism. Amplification of TCR beta CDR3 regions used RNA transcripts. First-round RT-PCR employed HTBI primers, with a second-round multiplex PCR after it. TCRdb reprocessed the multiplex PCR reads via MiXCR and lists one record per CDR3 protein. Of around 1.1 million distinct CDR3 sequences listed, about 38% are singletons. Source material: peripheral blood or thyroid tissue (not recorded which). These receptors all come from an adult man with Graves' hyperthyroidism.

The table lists this clonotype with many counts. The rearrangement uses TRBV7-9 and TRBJ2-7; 9 bases match TRBD1. CDR3 size: 15 residues. J lost 3 bases, V lost 6 bases, and 9 bases had no gene match. The germline V gene encodes CDR1 SEHNR and CDR2 FQNEAQ (reference sequence). CDR3 protein: CASRAPGQGVYEQYF. CDR3 nucleotide sequence: TGTGCCAGCAGGGCCCCGGGACAGGGAGTCTACGAGCAGTACTTC.

Worth noting for this clonotype: Without the conserved terminal phenylalanine or tryptophan, this CDR3 likely stems from a read error. The V gene is TRBV25-1, the J gene TRBJ1-4, with D tentatively TRBD1 (5 bases). The length of the CDR3 is 14 residues. Trimming took 9 bases from V and 10 from J, leaving 21 bases between them. The germline CDR1 and CDR2 sequences are MGHDK and SYGVNS. CDR3 amino acids: CASKGTRGFGKLFL. CDR3 coding DNA: TGTGCCAGTAAAGGGACTCGAGGGTTTGGAAAACTGTTTCTT.

The chain joins TRBV2 to TRBJ2-7; TRBD1 agrees at 8 bases. The CDR3 sequence is 16 residues long. V gave up 1 base and J gave up 3 bases; unmatched junction bases: 8. Germline V CDR1 and CDR2: SNHLY, FYNNEI. This CDR3 reads CASSEGPTGANYEQYF. The CDR3 coding sequence is TGTGCCAGCAGTGAAGGGCCGACAGGGGCAAACTACGAGCAGTACTTC.

This clonotype has just a few counts. For the CDR3, the DNA is TGTGCCAGCAGCTCGGGGACTACCCCTACCTACGAGCAGTACTTC. Its translation is CASSSGTTPTYEQYF. The rearrangement uses TRBV6-5 and TRBJ2-7; TRBD2 matches 7 bases. CDR1 MNHEY and CDR2 SVGAGI come from the germline V gene. V lost 6 bases to trimming and J lost 2 bases; unmatched junction nucleotides: 10. This CDR3 has 15 residues.

This clonotype was counted ten times or more. This chain joins TRBV7-8 and TRBJ2-5; no reliable D call. V lost 7 bases and J lost 1, with 19 bases in between. Germline lookup yields CDR1 SGHVS and CDR2 FQNEAQ. The CDR3 length is 16 residues. In nucleotides, the CDR3 is TGTGCCAGCACTTTCTCGTCGGTTTTTGTCCAAGAGACCCAGTACTTC. Translation: CASTFSSVFVQETQYF.